A single sample is the source of the 25 T cell receptor beta chains below, sequenced in a study of glioma-infiltrating T cells. TCR alpha and beta CDR3 regions were amplified from RNA using iRepertoire nested multiplex PCR. TCRdb re-derived calls from the multiplex PCR reads in MiXCR, one entry per CDR3 protein. The sample contains 100,000 to 150,000 distinct CDR3 sequences, roughly 23% of which appear only once. The material sequenced was glioma tissue, nonneoplastic brain tissue, or PBMCs (not recorded which). The receptors were sampled from a human donor with low-grade glioma or glioblastoma, undergoing nonglioma brain surgery, or in good health (not recorded which).

This clonotype came up many times. The chain employs TRBV7-9 and TRBJ2-1, with 8 bases lining up with TRBD1. Germline CDR1 is SEHNR and CDR2 is FQNEAQ (reference sequence). V lost 5 bases, J lost 6 bases, and 9 bases stayed unmatched. This CDR3 is 15 amino acids long. CDR3 protein: CASSAPRGLGNEQFF. CDR3 sequence (DNA): TGTGCCAGCAGCGCGCCCAGGGGGCTGGGCAATGAGCAGTTCTTC.

This clonotype was counted many times. The V gene is TRBV18, the J gene TRBJ2-3; 8 nucleotides agree with TRBD1. This CDR3 contains 16 residues. The V gene end was trimmed by 1 base and the J gene end by 2 bases; junction bases not matched to a gene: 5. The germline gives CDR1 KGHSH, CDR2 LQKENI. The DNA for the CDR3 is TGTGCCAGCTCACCACTTGGACAGGGCGCCACAGATACGCAGTATTTT. Protein sequence: CASSPLGQGATDTQYF.

In this sample, this clonotype turned up many times. The chain combines TRBV15 with TRBJ2-7; TRBD1 is a possible D gene (6 bases). Germline V lookup: CDR1 LNHNV, CDR2 YYDKDF (reference sequence). The CDR3 consists of 15 residues. The germline V and J ends were trimmed by 4 bases and 2 bases, with 15 bases remaining between them. CDR3 amino acids: CATSKLPGEPYEQYF. CDR3 coding DNA: TGTGCCACCAGCAAACTTCCAGGGGAGCCCTACGAGCAGTACTTC.

This clonotype came up many times. The chain is built from TRBV6-1 and TRBJ2-1, with D possibly matching TRBD2 (5 bases). The V gene lost 4 bases and the J gene lost 6 bases, with 10 bases spanning the gap. The CDR3 is 13 residues long. Germline-derived CDR1 and CDR2 are MNHNS and SASEGT. DNA of the CDR3: TGTGCCAGCAGTGCTCTAGGGAGCAATGAGCAGTTCTTC. Translating gives CASSALGSNEQFF.

This clonotype was picked up many times. The chain couples TRBV12-5 to TRBJ1-5; possible D gene TRBD1, 6 bases. Germline V gene lookup returns CDR1 LGHNT and CDR2 FRNRAP. This CDR3 contains 18 residues. V was pared by 1 base and J by 2 bases, with 18 bases between. The CDR3 reads CASGLDSNTGSGNQPQHF. Here the CDR3 DNA reads TGTGCTAGTGGTTTGGATTCCAACACAGGGTCCGGCAATCAGCCCCAGCATTTT.

This clonotype was recorded many times. The J gene is TRBJ2-2, the V gene TRBV2, with D perhaps TRBD2 (5 bases). The germline V gene encodes CDR1 SNHLY and CDR2 FYNNEI. The CDR3 is 14 amino acids. V was cut by 0 bases and J by 7 bases, with 9 bases left in between. The CDR3 loop reads CASSEAGAVGELFF. CDR3 coding DNA: TGTGCCAGCAGTGAAGCGGGAGCGGTCGGGGAGCTGTTTTTT.

This clonotype was found many times. The chain has TRBV7-2 and TRBJ2-3, with 11 bases lining up with TRBD2. V was pared by 4 bases and J by 2 bases, with 17 bases of the junction left unmatched. CDR1 is SGHTA, CDR2 FQGNSA, per germline. The CDR3 contains 20 residues. The CDR3: CASSSKTSGSSGRTTDTQYF. Here the CDR3 DNA reads TGTGCCAGCAGCTCAAAAACTAGCGGGAGTTCCGGAAGGACCACAGATACGCAGTATTTT.

This clonotype was counted at least ten times. The V gene is TRBV7-2, the J gene TRBJ2-2; TRBD2 matches 7 bases. CDR1 SGHTA and CDR2 FQGNSA come from the germline V gene. Trimming took 1 base from V and 4 from J; bases not matched to a gene: 9. CDR3 size: 17 residues. The CDR3 nucleotides read TGTGCCAGCAGCTTAGAATCTATTGCTAGCGGCACCGGGGAGCTGTTTTTT. Translation: CASSLESIASGTGELFF.

The J gene is TRBJ2-1, the V gene TRBV12-3 or TRBV12-4, with unresolved D. Trimming removed 6 bases at V and 9 bases at J, with 24 bases between. The CDR3 consists of 16 residues. The CDR3 bases are TGTGCCAGCAGCCTTCGTCCAGGAGTTCTCTCAATTGAGCAGTTCTTC. It encodes CASSLRPGVLSIEQFF.

This clonotype was detected many times. V gene TRBV6-1 combines with J gene TRBJ2-7, with a weak D call TRBD1 (6 bases). CDR1 and CDR2 (germline): MNHNS, SASEGT. CDR3 size: 14 residues. Trimming took off 5 bases at V and 5 bases at J, with 16 bases between the two ends. CDR3 residues: CASSHRASGHEQYF. The CDR3, as DNA: TGTGCCAGCAGTCACAGGGCGTCGGGACACGAGCAGTACTTC.

This clonotype was observed many times. V is TRBV20-1 and J is TRBJ2-3, with 13 positions matching TRBD2. This CDR3 contains 16 residues. The germline CDR1 and CDR2 sequences are DFQATT and SNEGSKA (reference sequence). V dropped 3 bases and J dropped 0; count of bases not matched to a gene: 3. CDR3 region: CSARGLAGISTDTQYF. The DNA for the CDR3 is TGCAGTGCTAGGGGACTAGCGGGGATTAGCACAGATACGCAGTATTTT.

This clonotype has more than one count but fewer than ten. The chain is built from TRBV30 and TRBJ1-2; weak D call: TRBD1 (5 bases). Trimming shortened V by 2 bases and J by 4 bases, and 11 bases separated the two germline ends. Germline CDR1 and CDR2: GTSNPN and SVGIG (reference sequence). The CDR3 has 13 amino acids. The chain's CDR3 is CAWSRDRTYGYTF. In DNA form, the CDR3 reads TGTGCCTGGAGTCGGGACCGAACCTATGGCTACACCTTC.

In the case of this clonotype: Since a much larger clone is just one base distant, this may be a read error. No conserved phenylalanine or tryptophan ends this CDR3, so it is likely a read error. This sequence joins TRBV5-1 and TRBJ2-1; maybe TRBD1 (6 bases). The CDR3 runs to 18 residues. Germline V gene data show CDR1 as SGHRS and CDR2 as YFSETQ. Trimming cost V 4 bases and J 1 base, with 21 bases left between them. The CDR3 DNA reads TGCGCCAGCAGCCCACGAAACACAGGGCGCGGATCCTACAATGAGCAGTTCCTC. Its translation is CASSPRNTGRGSYNEQFL.

This clonotype occurred a few times. The chain couples TRBV7-3 to TRBJ2-3; D gene uncertain. CDR1 is SGHTA, CDR2 FQGTGA, per germline. The ends were cut back, 5 bases at V and 2 bases at J, with 14 bases in the middle. CDR3 length equals 15 residues. In DNA form, the CDR3 reads TGTGCCAGCAGCCCTAGACTCGCAACCACAGATACGCAGTATTTT. This gives the protein CASSPRLATTDTQYF.

This clonotype was seen repeatedly, ten times or more. The rearrangement uses TRBV4-2 and TRBJ2-1, with TRBD1 matching 8 bases. Unmatched junction bases numbered 6, after V lost 1 base and J lost 7 bases. Germline-derived CDR1 and CDR2 are LGHNA and YNFKEQ. The CDR3 totals 15 residues. Here the CDR3 DNA reads TGTGCCAGCAGCCAAGCGGACAGGGTAGGGAATGAGCAGTTCTTC. This sequence encodes CASSQADRVGNEQFF.

The chain combines TRBV28 with TRBJ2-7; D call uncertain. The CDR3 has 15 residues. Germline assignment: CDR1 MDHEN and CDR2 SYDVKM. Trimming took off 8 bases at V and 4 bases at J, with 21 bases between the two ends. The CDR3 region is CASLQPGSRLYEQYF. The CDR3 DNA is TGTGCCAGCCTCCAGCCGGGTTCAAGGTTGTACGAGCAGTACTTC. Using reference TRBV28 and TRBJ2-7 for the parts outside the CDR3, the full variable domain is DVKVTQSSRYLVKRTGEKVFLECVQDMDHENMFWYRQDPGLGLRLIYFSYDVKMKEKGDIPEGYSVSREKKERFSLILESASTNQTSMYLCASLQPGSRLYEQYFGPGTRLTVT.

This clonotype was detected a few times. The V gene is TRBV6-1, the J gene TRBJ1-1; D gene uncertain. The CDR3 has 14 residues. V lost 10 bases and J 0 bases, leaving 15 bases between the germline ends. The V gene's germline CDR1 is MNHNS and CDR2 SASEGT. CDR3 protein: CATRQTQMNTEAFF. The CDR3 region has the DNA TGTGCCACCAGGCAAACACAGATGAACACTGAAGCTTTCTTT.

This clonotype appeared many times. This rearrangement joins TRBV4-1 to TRBJ1-4; D is undetermined. This CDR3 is built from 13 residues. Germline CDR1 is MGHRA and CDR2 is YSYEKL. The V and J ends lost 1 base and 7 bases respectively, with 7 bases between them. The CDR3 reads CASSQVGSEKLFF. The CDR3 coding sequence is TGCGCCAGCAGCCAAGTGGGATCTGAAAAACTGTTTTTT.

Notes on this clonotype: One end of the junction varies from germline; a read error may be responsible. The chain has TRBV18 and TRBJ1-1; D remains ambiguous. From germline, CDR1 is KGHSH and CDR2 LQKENI. The CDR3 extends over 13 amino acids. The CDR3 reads CAGSPEGNTEAFF. The CDR3 DNA is TGTGCCGGCTCACCTGAGGGGAACACTGAAGCTTTCTTT. The variable domain in full, completed from reference TRBV18 and TRBJ1-1, reads NAGVMQNPRHLVRRRGQEARLRCSPMKGHSHVYWYRQLPEEGLKFMVYLQKENIIDESGMPKERFSAEFPKEGPSILRIQQVVRGDSAAYFCAGSPEGNTEAFFGQGTRLTVV.

This chain joins TRBV5-6 and TRBJ1-5; 9 bases are shared with TRBD1. The CDR3 spans 15 residues. Unmatched junction bases numbered 6, after V lost 3 bases and J lost 5 bases. CDR1 is SGHDT, CDR2 YYEEEE, per germline. CDR3 sequence reads: CASSSPWTGDQPQHF. CDR3 bases: TGTGCCAGCAGCTCCCCCTGGACAGGGGATCAGCCCCAGCATTTT.

The count of this clonotype is one. V is TRBV4-3 and J is TRBJ2-7; TRBD1 matches at 8 bases. The J segment lost 3 bases and the V segment lost 3 bases, leaving 19 bases of the junction unmatched. CDR3 length: 19 amino acids. Germline lookup yields CDR1 LGHNA and CDR2 YSLEER. CDR3 DNA: TGCGCCAGCAGCCACATGGGCCCCACGGACAGGGTGGTAGGCTACGAGCAGTACTTC. Translation: CASSHMGPTDRVVGYEQYF.

V is TRBV29-1 and J is TRBJ2-1; 8 bases agree with TRBD2. Germline CDR1 is SQVTM and CDR2 is ANQGSEA. This CDR3 is built from 14 residues. The V segment lost 7 bases and the J segment 2 bases; nucleotides outside the gene matches: 7. As DNA, the CDR3 is TGCAGCGCCGCGGGACTAGTCACCTACAATGAGCAGTTCTTC. Protein: CSAAGLVTYNEQFF.

This clonotype occurred many times. V and J are TRBV28 and TRBJ1-3; TRBD1 agrees at 7 bases. The germline V gene encodes CDR1 MDHEN and CDR2 SYDVKM. V trimming: 5 bases; J trimming: 0 bases; junction bases outside the gene matches: 10. This CDR3 spans 17 amino acids. The CDR3 region has the DNA TGTGCCAGCAGTCCGCCGAAGGGGACAGCCTCTGGAAACACCATATATTTT. Protein: CASSPPKGTASGNTIYF. Filled out from reference TRBV28 and TRBJ1-3, the complete variable domain reads DVKVTQSSRYLVKRTGEKVFLECVQDMDHENMFWYRQDPGLGLRLIYFSYDVKMKEKGDIPEGYSVSREKKERFSLILESASTNQTSMYLCASSPPKGTASGNTIYFGEGSWLTVV.

This clonotype came up a few times. The chain uses TRBV7-3 and TRBJ2-1, with 7 nucleotides matching TRBD2. The CDR3 totals 15 residues. The germline CDR1 and CDR2 sequences are SGHTA and FQGTGA. V lost 2 bases to trimming and J lost 7 bases; unmatched junction nucleotides: 8. The CDR3 sequence is CASSLESSGTNEQFF. The DNA for the CDR3 is TGTGCCAGCAGCTTAGAGTCTAGCGGAACTAATGAGCAGTTCTTC. Variable domain in full (rest from reference TRBV7-3 and TRBJ2-1): GAGVSQTPSNKVTEKGKYVELRCDPISGHTALYWYRQSLGQGPEFLIYFQGTGAADDSGLPNDRFFAVRPEGSVSTLKIQRTERGDSAVYLCASSLESSGTNEQFFGPGTRLTVL.

A remark on this clonotype: A much larger clone differs from this one at a single base, so this may be a read error. This chain links TRBV18 with TRBJ1-5; unclear D gene. The length of the CDR3 is 14 residues. The ends were cut back, 9 bases at V and 0 bases at J, with 12 bases in the middle. The germline CDR1 and CDR2 sequences are KGHSH and LQKENI. This CDR3 reads CARHGRDSNQPQHF. DNA of the CDR3: TGTGCCAGGCATGGGAGAGATAGCAATCAGCCCCAGCATTTT.